The 22 T cell receptor beta chains in this list originate from one sample, sequenced in a study of T cell responses to AZD1222 COVID-19 vaccine. Sequencing used immunoSEQ multiplex PCR; TCRdb keeps in-frame clones, though not all of them. The repertoire holds 95,000 to 150,000 clones, with around 90% as singletons. Sequences were derived from peripheral blood, sampled on day 0 of AZD1222 vaccination. Receptors were obtained from an adult in good health.

V gene TRBV7-2 combines with J gene TRBJ1-3, with 11 bases lining up with TRBD1. This CDR3 contains 16 residues. V gave up 2 bases and J gave up 7 bases; unmatched junction bases: 7. Germline-derived CDR1 and CDR2 are SGHTA and FQGNSA. CDR3 DNA sequence: TGTGCCAGCAGCTTACGAGGACAGGGGGCGGGGAACACCATATATTTT. Its protein is CASSLRGQGAGNTIYF.

The genes are TRBV5-5 and TRBJ1-6; D is ambiguous. Trimming took off 3 bases at V and 7 bases at J, with 8 bases between the two ends. The CDR3 totals 13 residues. Germline V CDR1 and CDR2: SGHKS, YYEKEE (reference sequence). The CDR3 spells CASSSVRNSPLHF. In nucleotides, the CDR3 is TGTGCCAGCAGCTCGGTGCGGAATTCACCCCTCCACTTT.

The rearrangement links TRBV29-1 to TRBJ1-4; TRBD1 is a possible D gene (5 bases). The CDR3 consists of 12 residues. Germline CDR1 SQVTM, CDR2 ANQGSEA. Trimming cost V 7 bases and J 13 bases, with 19 bases left between them. CDR3 in DNA: TGCAGCGCCGAGGGATCGGGGACCGGACTGTTTTTT. It translates to CSAEGSGTGLFF.

V gene TRBV18 combines with J gene TRBJ1-4; D uncertain. Germline V gene lookup returns CDR1 KGHSH and CDR2 LQKENI. The germline V and J ends were trimmed by 3 bases and 0 bases, with 8 bases remaining between them. CDR3 length equals 15 residues. CDR3 sequence reads: CASSPNFATNEKLFF. The CDR3 nucleotides are TGTGCCAGCTCACCGAATTTTGCAACTAATGAAAAACTGTTTTTT.

The V and J genes are TRBV21-1 and TRBJ2-1. TRBV21-1 is classified as a pseudogene. There are 14 residues in the CDR3. The CDR3 DNA reads TGTGCCAGCAGCACCCGGGACCCAGTCAATGAGCAGTTCTTC. This translates into CASSTRDPVNEQFF.

The V gene is TRBV7-9, the J gene TRBJ1-2; D gene ambiguous. The ends were cut back, 3 bases at V and 4 bases at J, with 9 bases in the middle. In germline, CDR1 is SEHNR, CDR2 FQNEAQ (reference sequence). CDR3 size: 13 residues. The CDR3: CASSFNTVYGYTF. The CDR3 region has the DNA TGTGCCAGCAGCTTTAATACGGTCTATGGCTACACCTTC.

The chain combines TRBV2 with TRBJ1-4; D perhaps matches TRBD1 (5 bases). With 7 bases removed from V and 10 bases from J, the gap between germline ends came to 13 bases. This CDR3 has 12 residues. Germline V gives CDR1 SNHLY, CDR2 FYNNEI. This CDR3 reads CASKTGPGKLFF. The CDR3 nucleotides are TGTGCCAGCAAGACGGGACCGGGAAAACTGTTTTTT. The full variable domain, rest sourced from reference TRBV2 and TRBJ1-4, is EPEVTQTPSHQVTQMGQEVILRCVPISNHLYFYWYRQILGQKVEFLVSFYNNEISEKSEIFDDQFSVERPDGSNFTLKIRSTKLEDSAMYFCASKTGPGKLFFGSGTQLSVL.

The V call is TRBV28, the J call TRBJ1-2, with TRBD1 matching over 8 bases. Trimming removed 6 bases from V and 5 bases from J; junction bases left unmatched: 8. Germline-derived CDR1 and CDR2 are MDHEN and SYDVKM. The CDR3 sequence is 14 residues long. The DNA for the CDR3 is TGTGCCAGCAGCTTGACAGGGGAAGGATATGGCTACACCTTC. This sequence encodes CASSLTGEGYGYTF.

The chain joins TRBV28 to TRBJ1-1; 9 bases line up with TRBD1. V lost 6 bases, J lost 3 bases, and 5 bases stayed unmatched. Germline CDR1 MDHEN, CDR2 SYDVKM. The CDR3 spans 14 residues. CDR3 nucleotides: TGTGCCAGCAGACCCGGACAGGGGCACACTGAAGCTTTCTTT. This sequence encodes CASRPGQGHTEAFF.

V usage is TRBV30 and J usage is TRBJ1-6; D is unresolved. Germline V gene data show CDR1 as GTSNPN and CDR2 as SVGIG (reference sequence). The length of the CDR3 is 13 residues. V lost 1 base to trimming and J lost 15 bases, with 16 bases between them. The CDR3 is CAWSGVWAFGLHF. CDR3 bases: TGTGCCTGGAGTGGAGTATGGGCCTTCGGCCTCCACTTT.

The rearrangement links TRBV6-5 to TRBJ2-2; D is uncertain. This CDR3 is built from 15 residues. Germline V CDR1 and CDR2: MNHEY, SVGAGI. Trimming cost V 0 bases and J 1 base, with 6 bases left between them. This chain's CDR3 is CASSYSPGNTGELFF. CDR3 DNA sequence: TGTGCCAGCAGTTACTCCCCTGGGAACACCGGGGAGCTGTTTTTT.

In this sample, this clone is medium-sized. CDR3 protein: CASSLALSGGVHEQYF. DNA for the CDR3: TGTGCCAGCAGCTTAGCGCTTAGCGGGGGGGTCCACGAGCAGTACTTC. The rearrangement joins TRBV7-6 to TRBJ2-7; TRBD2 matches 11 bases. In germline, CDR1 is SGHVS, CDR2 FNYEAQ. This CDR3 is 16 amino acids long. Trimming at V came to 0 bases and at J to 5 bases, leaving 6 bases not matched to a gene.

The rearrangement joins TRBV14 to TRBJ2-3; D might be TRBD2 (5 bases). Per germline, CDR1 SGHDN and CDR2 FVKESK. The CDR3 totals 15 residues. V was clipped by 1 base and J by 1 base, with 9 bases between them. The CDR3 DNA sequence: TGTGCCAGCAGCCAAGTATTCGGGGGCACAGATACGCAGTATTTT. Its protein is CASSQVFGGTDTQYF.

Only a few counts were recorded for this clone. The gene calls are TRBV19 and TRBJ1-1; tentative D call: TRBD1 (6 bases). V was clipped by 3 bases and J by 8 bases, with 19 bases between them. Germline V gene data show CDR1 as LNHDA and CDR2 as SQIVND (reference sequence). CDR3 length equals 15 residues. The CDR3 spells CASSIFRQGGGEAFF. The DNA of the CDR3 is TGTGCCAGTAGTATCTTTCGCCAAGGGGGTGGAGAAGCTTTCTTT.

The V gene is TRBV7-2, the J gene TRBJ1-4; 7 nucleotides agree with TRBD1. With V trimmed by 5 bases and J by 4 bases, 4 bases remained unmatched. The CDR3 length is 14 residues. Germline V gene lookup returns CDR1 SGHTA and CDR2 FQGNSA. This chain's CDR3 is CASSEGQLNEKLFF. CDR3 coding DNA: TGTGCCAGCAGCGAGGGACAGCTTAATGAAAAACTGTTTTTT.

The CDR3, as DNA: TGTGCCACCATGACAGGCTTCTATGGCTACACCTTC. Translating it yields CATMTGFYGYTF. The chain recombines TRBV27 with TRBJ1-2, with D perhaps TRBD1 (6 bases). The CDR3 sequence is 12 residues long. The germline CDR1 and CDR2 sequences are MNHEY and SMNVEV (reference sequence). V lost 10 bases and J lost 4, with 13 bases in between.

The chain joins TRBV7-3 to TRBJ2-5; D unclear. This CDR3 spans 14 amino acids. V was shortened by 5 bases and J by 7 bases, with 17 bases between the two germline ends. The germline V gene encodes CDR1 SGHTA and CDR2 FQGTGA. CDR3 protein: CASSARPGEGTQYF. Here the CDR3 DNA reads TGTGCCAGCAGCGCCCGTCCTGGGGAAGGGACCCAGTACTTC.

The chain uses TRBV18 and TRBJ2-5; 9 nucleotides match TRBD1. CDR1 is KGHSH and CDR2 is LQKENI in the germline V gene. Germline trimming cut 1 base from V and 5 bases from J; bases unmatched to any gene: 2. The CDR3 extends over 14 amino acids. The CDR3 region is CASSPQTGGETQYF. Here the CDR3 DNA reads TGTGCCAGCTCACCACAGACAGGGGGGGAGACCCAGTACTTC.

The chain recombines TRBV27 with TRBJ1-2; TRBD1 might be the D (6 bases). The CDR3 covers 11 residues. V dropped 8 bases and J dropped 8 bases, with 12 bases sitting between them. Germline values: CDR1 MNHEY, CDR2 SMNVEV (reference sequence). The CDR3 loop is CASGGGGGYTF. CDR3 sequence (DNA): TGTGCCAGCGGTGGGGGCGGGGGCTACACCTTC.

The rearrangement links TRBV11-3 to TRBJ2-3; the D gene could be TRBD1 or TRBD2 (6 bases each). Germline V gives CDR1 SGHNT, CDR2 YENEEA. CDR3 length: 15 residues. The V end was cut by 3 bases, the J end by 5 bases, with 15 bases between. CDR3 sequence: CASSFRGANLDTQYF. In nucleotides, the CDR3 is TGTGCCAGCAGCTTTAGGGGGGCCAACTTAGATACGCAGTATTTT.

The chain combines TRBV5-5 with TRBJ2-5; no firm D call. Trimming took 4 bases from V and 5 from J, leaving 15 bases between them. This CDR3 comprises 14 residues. Germline V gives CDR1 SGHKS, CDR2 YYEKEE (reference sequence). The CDR3 DNA reads as TGTGCCAGCAGCCCGCTGAATAGTCAGGAGACCCAGTACTTC. Translated: CASSPLNSQETQYF.

The CDR3, as DNA: TGTGCCAGCAGCTCTCAGACAGGGATTACCGGGGAGCTGTTTTTT. Translating it yields CASSSQTGITGELFF. This chain links TRBV11-3 with TRBJ2-2, with 7 bases lining up with TRBD1. The CDR3 runs 15 residues. Losses at the gene ends were 4 bases for V and 5 bases for J; bases not matched to a gene: 7. Germline assignment: CDR1 SGHNT and CDR2 YENEEA.